A single sample is the source of the 21 T cell receptor beta chains below, sequenced in a study of cytomegalovirus exposure and HLA in healthy donors. The primer mix had 60 Vbeta and 13 Jbeta primers. The method was immunoSEQ multiplex PCR; TCRdb's version includes in-frame clones alone and lacks a portion of them. The sample records about 120,000 clones, roughly three quarters being singletons. The sample comprised PBMCs. The receptors were gathered from a woman under 30 in good health and CMV-seronegative.

This chain connects TRBV5-8 to TRBJ1-3; unclear D gene. V was cut by 2 bases and J by 1 base, with 7 bases left in between. Germline-derived CDR1 and CDR2 are SGHTS and YDEGEE. The CDR3 has 14 residues. This chain's CDR3 is CASSFSTSGNTIYF. DNA for the CDR3: TGTGCCAGCAGCTTCTCGACATCTGGAAACACCATATATTTT.

This chain joins TRBV6-1 and TRBJ2-7; 8 bases are a match to TRBD2. CDR3 length: 14 residues. The germline CDR1 and CDR2 sequences are MNHNS and SASEGT. The ends lost 2 bases at V and 7 bases at J; junction bases unmatched: 7. CDR3 in amino acids: CASSETSGGVEQYF. For the CDR3, the DNA is TGTGCCAGCAGTGAAACCAGCGGGGGTGTGGAGCAGTACTTC.

The DNA for the CDR3 is TGTGCCAGCAGTGAAGTATCCTGGGAGTTCTATGGCTACACCTTC. This encodes CASSEVSWEFYGYTF. The chain is built from TRBV6-1 and TRBJ1-2; D is ambiguous. The CDR3 has 15 residues. Trimming cost V 1 base and J 4 bases, with 13 bases left between them. Germline V lookup: CDR1 MNHNS, CDR2 SASEGT.

CDR3 in amino acids: CSVAEPGQGKREAFF. CDR3 coding DNA: TGCAGCGTCGCCGAACCGGGACAGGGTAAAAGAGAAGCTTTCTTT. The V call is TRBV29-1, the J call TRBJ1-1, with 9 bases lining up with TRBD1. Germline loops: CDR1 SQVTM, CDR2 ANQGSEA. This CDR3 is built from 15 residues. With 6 bases clipped from V and 8 bases from J, the junction kept 16 bases outside the gene matches.

The chain joins TRBV5-4 to TRBJ2-7, with D perhaps TRBD2 (5 bases). The CDR3 runs 13 residues. Trimming cost V 3 bases and J 7 bases, with 14 bases left between them. The germline V gene has CDR1 SGHNT and CDR2 YYREEE (reference sequence). CDR3 in amino acids: CASSSPPSGEQYF. The CDR3 bases are TGTGCCAGCAGCTCCCCCCCATCGGGGGAGCAGTACTTC.

The chain combines TRBV9 with TRBJ2-3; 8 positions agree with TRBD2. V gave up 0 bases and J gave up 6 bases; unmatched junction bases: 6. This CDR3 spans 15 amino acids. In germline, CDR1 is SGDLS, CDR2 YYNGEE. The CDR3, as DNA: TGTGCCAGCAGCGTAGACCGGGGGGGCCTTGATACGCAGTATTTT. Protein: CASSVDRGGLDTQYF.

This chain uses TRBV6-5 with TRBJ1-2; TRBD1 aligns across 7 bases. V dropped 8 bases and J dropped 7; count of bases not matched to a gene: 4. The V gene's germline CDR1 is MNHEY and CDR2 SVGAGI. This CDR3 spans 11 amino acids. In DNA, the CDR3 is TGTGCCAGCGGCGACAGGGTTGGCTACACCTTC. Translated: CASGDRVGYTF.

V usage is TRBV28 and J usage is TRBJ1-4; the match to TRBD1 covers 9 bases. CDR1 is MDHEN and CDR2 is SYDVKM in the germline V gene. The CDR3 covers 16 residues. Trimming took 5 bases from V and 8 from J; bases not matched to a gene: 12. Written as DNA, the CDR3 is TGTGCCAGCAGTACCTTCGGCGGGGACAGGGAGGAAAAACTGTTTTTT. It translates to CASSTFGGDREEKLFF.

This rearrangement joins TRBV2 to TRBJ1-1; 10 bases agree with TRBD1. The CDR3 spans 14 residues. The germline V gene encodes CDR1 SNHLY and CDR2 FYNNEI. Trimming cost V 5 bases and J 5 bases; bases outside gene matches: 5. The DNA of the CDR3 is TGTGCCAGCAGTAGGACAGGGGGGAGGACTGAAGCTTTCTTT. Translating gives CASSRTGGRTEAFF. Together with reference TRBV2 and TRBJ1-1, the CDR3 gives the full variable domain: EPEVTQTPSHQVTQMGQEVILRCVPISNHLYFYWYRQILGQKVEFLVSFYNNEISEKSEIFDDQFSVERPDGSNFTLKIRSTKLEDSAMYFCASSRTGGRTEAFFGQGTRLTVV.

The rearrangement links TRBV28 to TRBJ2-6; 7 bases align to TRBD1. CDR1 and CDR2 from the germline V gene are MDHEN and SYDVKM. This CDR3 is built from 17 residues. After removal of 6 bases from V and 0 bases from J, the junction contained 8 bases not matched to a gene. CDR3 sequence (DNA): TGTGCCAGCAGCAAGACAGGGTTTGTCTCTGGGGCCAACGTCCTGACTTTC. This translates into CASSKTGFVSGANVLTF. The entire variable domain, with the rest obtained from reference TRBV28 and TRBJ2-6, is as follows: DVKVTQSSRYLVKRTGEKVFLECVQDMDHENMFWYRQDPGLGLRLIYFSYDVKMKEKGDIPEGYSVSREKKERFSLILESASTNQTSMYLCASSKTGFVSGANVLTFGAGSRLTVL.

The chain has TRBV10-1 and TRBJ2-1; TRBD2 matches 15 bases. Germline V gene lookup returns CDR1 WNHNN and CDR2 SYGVQD (reference sequence). The J segment lost 9 bases and the V segment lost 7 bases, leaving 7 bases of the junction unmatched. The CDR3 totals 15 residues. CDR3 in DNA: TGCGCCAGCACCAAGGGACTAGCGGGGGGAGGTGAGCAGTTCTTC. It translates to CASTKGLAGGGEQFF.

The chain couples TRBV5-8 to TRBJ2-1; TRBD1 agrees at 10 bases. V gave up 4 bases and J gave up 4 bases; unmatched junction bases: 5. The CDR3 extends over 15 amino acids. From germline, CDR1 is SGHTS and CDR2 YDEGEE. DNA of the CDR3: TGTGCCAGCAGCACCGGACAGGGGGGATACAATGAGCAGTTCTTC. Translated: CASSTGQGGYNEQFF.

The V call is TRBV5-6, the J call TRBJ1-1, with D perhaps matching TRBD1 (6 bases). Germline assignment: CDR1 SGHDT and CDR2 YYEEEE. Trimming took 0 bases from V and 2 from J, leaving 20 bases between them. This CDR3 spans 18 amino acids. CDR3 amino acids: CASSLERGAPVVNTEAFF. In DNA form, the CDR3 reads TGTGCCAGCAGCTTGGAACGGGGGGCCCCCGTGGTCAACACTGAAGCTTTCTTT. Filled out from reference TRBV5-6 and TRBJ1-1, the complete variable domain reads DAGVTQSPTHLIKTRGQQVTLRCSPKSGHDTVSWYQQALGQGPQFIFQYYEEEERQRGNFPDRFSGHQFPNYSSELNVNALLLGDSALYLCASSLERGAPVVNTEAFFGQGTRLTVV.

This rearrangement joins TRBV5-1 to TRBJ2-2, with 10 bases fitting TRBD2. Unmatched junction bases numbered 4, after V lost 4 bases and J lost 1 base. CDR3 length: 16 residues. Germline CDR1 and CDR2: SGHRS and YFSETQ. In nucleotides, the CDR3 is TGCGCCAGCAGCACCCGACTAGCGGGGAACACCGGGGAGCTGTTTTTT. Translating it yields CASSTRLAGNTGELFF.

This chain joins TRBV6-6 and TRBJ1-1, with D possibly being TRBD1 (5 bases). Per germline, CDR1 MNHNY and CDR2 SVGAGI (reference sequence). The CDR3 loop spans 15 amino acids. Trimming removed 2 bases from V and 1 base from J, with 11 bases in between. CDR3 in DNA: TGTGCCAGCAGTTACGGTGACAGCTCGAACACTGAAGCTTTCTTT. This sequence encodes CASSYGDSSNTEAFF.

This clone appeared once. The rearrangement joins TRBV4-1 to TRBJ1-2; weak D call: TRBD1 (6 bases). CDR3 length: 16 amino acids. Germline V CDR1 and CDR2: MGHRA, YSYEKL. The V gene lost 0 bases and the J gene lost 4 bases, with 15 bases spanning the gap. The CDR3: CASSQDSARGAYGYTF. The CDR3 DNA follows: TGCGCCAGCAGCCAAGATTCCGCCAGGGGCGCCTATGGCTACACCTTC.

This CDR3 reads CASSGVDTEAFF. The CDR3 DNA reads TGTGCCAGCAGTGGTGTAGACACTGAAGCTTTCTTT. The chain combines TRBV28 with TRBJ1-1; D unclear. Trimming pared 5 bases from V and 3 bases from J, leaving 7 bases between. The CDR3 has 12 amino acids. Germline values: CDR1 MDHEN, CDR2 SYDVKM.

In DNA form, the CDR3 reads TGCGCCAGCTCCGGACAGGGACGAGGTGGGGCCAACGTCCTGACTTTC. It is translated as CASSGQGRGGANVLTF. The chain recombines TRBV5-1 with TRBJ2-6; TRBD1 agrees at 8 bases. The germline CDR1 and CDR2 sequences are SGHRS and YFSETQ. The CDR3 is 16 residues long. The J segment lost 3 bases and the V segment lost 7 bases, leaving 9 bases of the junction unmatched.

The V and J genes are TRBV29-1 and TRBJ2-5; D might be TRBD1 (5 bases). Germline V CDR1 and CDR2: SQVTM, ANQGSEA. Trimming took 4 bases from V and 5 from J, leaving 17 bases between them. The CDR3 totals 14 residues. CDR3 nucleotides: TGCAGCGTTGGGGGCGGTGGGAAATCGGAGACCCAGTACTTC. Translation gives CSVGGGGKSETQYF.

The chain has TRBV29-1 and TRBJ1-1; TRBD1 matches 7 bases. This CDR3 comprises 14 residues. Germline CDR1 and CDR2: SQVTM and ANQGSEA. The J segment lost 2 bases and the V segment lost 6 bases, leaving 9 bases of the junction unmatched. CDR3 DNA sequence: TGCAGCGTGGTGACAGGGCACTTCAACACTGAAGCTTTCTTT. Amino acid sequence: CSVVTGHFNTEAFF.

The chain couples TRBV6-5 to TRBJ1-2, with D possibly being TRBD1 (5 bases). Germline loops: CDR1 MNHEY, CDR2 SVGAGI. CDR3 length: 13 amino acids. V was shortened by 11 bases and J by 11 bases, with 24 bases between the two germline ends. This chain's CDR3 is CASRGRAGLGYTF. The CDR3 nucleotides read TGTGCCTCTCGAGGCCGGGCAGGGCTTGGGTACACCTTC.